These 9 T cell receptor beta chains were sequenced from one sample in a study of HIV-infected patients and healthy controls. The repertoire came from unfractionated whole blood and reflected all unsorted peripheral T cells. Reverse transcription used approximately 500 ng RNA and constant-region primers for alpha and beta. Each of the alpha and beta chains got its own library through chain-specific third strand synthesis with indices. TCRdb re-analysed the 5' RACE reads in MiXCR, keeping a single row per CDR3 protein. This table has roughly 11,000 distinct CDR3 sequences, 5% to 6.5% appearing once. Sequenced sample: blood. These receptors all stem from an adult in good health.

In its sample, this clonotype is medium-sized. The CDR3 spells CSVEDRRNTIYF. For the CDR3, the DNA is TGCAGCGTTGAAGATCGAAGAAACACCATATATTTT. The chain uses TRBV29-1 and TRBJ1-3; D uncertain. The germline V and J ends were trimmed by 0 bases and 5 bases, with 5 bases remaining between them. Germline-derived CDR1 and CDR2 are SQVTM and ANQGSEA. The CDR3 sequence is 12 residues long.

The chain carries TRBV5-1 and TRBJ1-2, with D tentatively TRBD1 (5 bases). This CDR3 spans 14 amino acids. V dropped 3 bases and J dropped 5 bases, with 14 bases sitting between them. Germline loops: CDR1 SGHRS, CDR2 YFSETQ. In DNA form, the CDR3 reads TGCGCCAGCAGCTGGGGGGACCCCCTTTATGGCTACACCTTC. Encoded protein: CASSWGDPLYGYTF.

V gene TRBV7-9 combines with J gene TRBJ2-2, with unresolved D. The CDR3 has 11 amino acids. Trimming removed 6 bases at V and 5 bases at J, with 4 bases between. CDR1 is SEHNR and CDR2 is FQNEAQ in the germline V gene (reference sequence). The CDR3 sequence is CASRTTGELFF. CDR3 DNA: TGTGCCAGCAGAACGACCGGGGAGCTGTTTTTT.

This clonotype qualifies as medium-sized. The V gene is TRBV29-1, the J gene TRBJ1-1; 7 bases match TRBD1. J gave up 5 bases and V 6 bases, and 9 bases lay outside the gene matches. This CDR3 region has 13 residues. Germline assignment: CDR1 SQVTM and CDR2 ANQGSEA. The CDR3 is CSVGQPTRTEAFF. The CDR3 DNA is TGCAGCGTGGGACAGCCGACCAGGACTGAAGCTTTCTTT.

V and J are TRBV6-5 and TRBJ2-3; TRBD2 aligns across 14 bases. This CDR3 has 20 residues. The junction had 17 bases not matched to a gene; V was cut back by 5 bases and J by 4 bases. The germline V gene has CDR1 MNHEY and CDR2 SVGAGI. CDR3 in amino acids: CASSLSGPEGLAGVADTQYF. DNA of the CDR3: TGTGCCAGCAGTCTCTCCGGGCCCGAGGGACTAGCGGGGGTCGCAGATACGCAGTATTTT.

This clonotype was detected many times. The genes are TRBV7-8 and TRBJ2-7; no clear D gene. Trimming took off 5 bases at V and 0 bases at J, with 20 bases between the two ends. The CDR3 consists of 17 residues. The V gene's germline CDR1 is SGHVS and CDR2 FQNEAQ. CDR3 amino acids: CASSPHWQDRASYEQYF. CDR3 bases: TGTGCCAGCAGCCCTCATTGGCAGGACCGGGCCTCCTACGAGCAGTACTTC. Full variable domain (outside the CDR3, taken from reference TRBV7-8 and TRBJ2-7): GAGVSQSPRYKVAKRGQDVALRCDPISGHVSLFWYQQALGQGPEFLTYFQNEAQLDKSGLPSDRFFAERPEGSVSTLKIQRTQQEDSAVYLCASSPHWQDRASYEQYFGPGTRLTVT.

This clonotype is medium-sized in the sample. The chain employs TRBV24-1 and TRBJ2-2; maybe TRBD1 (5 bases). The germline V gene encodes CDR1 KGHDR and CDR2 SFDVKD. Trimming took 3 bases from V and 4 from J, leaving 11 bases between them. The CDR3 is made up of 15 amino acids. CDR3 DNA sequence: TGTGCCACCAGTGATGCAAGACAGATCACCGGGGAGCTGTTTTTT. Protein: CATSDARQITGELFF.

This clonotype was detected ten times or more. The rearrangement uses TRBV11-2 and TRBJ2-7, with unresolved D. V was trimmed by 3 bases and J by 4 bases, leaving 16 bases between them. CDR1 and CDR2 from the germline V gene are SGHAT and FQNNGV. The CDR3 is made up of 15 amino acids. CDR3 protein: CASSLVATRAYEQYF. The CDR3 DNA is TGTGCCAGCAGCTTGGTGGCCACCAGAGCTTACGAGCAGTACTTC.

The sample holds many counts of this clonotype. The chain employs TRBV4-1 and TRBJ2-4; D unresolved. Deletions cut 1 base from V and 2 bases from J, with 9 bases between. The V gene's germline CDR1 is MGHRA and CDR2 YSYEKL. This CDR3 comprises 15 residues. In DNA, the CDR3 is TGCGCCAGCAGCCAAGTAACAAATTCCAAAAACATTCAGTACTTC. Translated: CASSQVTNSKNIQYF.